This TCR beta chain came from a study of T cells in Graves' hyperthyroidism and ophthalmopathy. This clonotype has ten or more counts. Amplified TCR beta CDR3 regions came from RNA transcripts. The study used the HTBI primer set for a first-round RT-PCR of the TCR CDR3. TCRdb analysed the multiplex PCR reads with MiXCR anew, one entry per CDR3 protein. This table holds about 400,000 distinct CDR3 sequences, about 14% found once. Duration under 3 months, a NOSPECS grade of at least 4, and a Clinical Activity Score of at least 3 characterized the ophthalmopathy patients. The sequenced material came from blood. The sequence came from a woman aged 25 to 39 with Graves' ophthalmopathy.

In DNA form, the CDR3 reads TGTGCCAGCAGTCACACTTCCCCTCGGGTGGGGAGGGGAAACATTCAGTACTTC. Translating gives CASSHTSPRVGRGNIQYF. This chain links TRBV6-1 with TRBJ2-4; 7 positions match TRBD2. CDR1 is MNHNS, CDR2 SASEGT, per germline. The CDR3 totals 18 residues. J lost 6 bases, V lost 5 bases, and 19 bases had no gene match.